The sequence of this TCR beta chain was determined in a study of T-cell memory formation after mild COVID-19. Findings of the study overall: Clones contracting over day 15 to 85 were CD4/CD8 balanced, with later expanders leaning CD4+.

Notes on this clonotype: As yet, its antigen is unknown.

V lost 4 bases and J lost 2; bases outside the gene matches: 5. Per the germline V gene, CDR1 is LGHNA and CDR2 is YNFKEQ. This CDR3 region has 15 residues. One entry per CDR3 protein results from TCRdb running MiXCR on the 5' RACE reads. The data hold more than 300,000 distinct CDR3 sequences, with approximately 15% observed a single time. The sequenced sample consisted of PBMCs or a T cell subset sorted from them (not recorded which). The clonotype was recovered from a man between 18 and 29 years old who had mild COVID-19 (a few samples of this study predate the infection). Cell type and time point are not known. J is TRBJ2-3 and V is TRBV4-2; 8 bases agree with TRBD2. The CDR3 region is CASSPTGGDTDTQYF. The CDR3 DNA follows: TGTGCCAGCAGCCCTACCGGGGGGGACACAGATACGCAGTATTTT.